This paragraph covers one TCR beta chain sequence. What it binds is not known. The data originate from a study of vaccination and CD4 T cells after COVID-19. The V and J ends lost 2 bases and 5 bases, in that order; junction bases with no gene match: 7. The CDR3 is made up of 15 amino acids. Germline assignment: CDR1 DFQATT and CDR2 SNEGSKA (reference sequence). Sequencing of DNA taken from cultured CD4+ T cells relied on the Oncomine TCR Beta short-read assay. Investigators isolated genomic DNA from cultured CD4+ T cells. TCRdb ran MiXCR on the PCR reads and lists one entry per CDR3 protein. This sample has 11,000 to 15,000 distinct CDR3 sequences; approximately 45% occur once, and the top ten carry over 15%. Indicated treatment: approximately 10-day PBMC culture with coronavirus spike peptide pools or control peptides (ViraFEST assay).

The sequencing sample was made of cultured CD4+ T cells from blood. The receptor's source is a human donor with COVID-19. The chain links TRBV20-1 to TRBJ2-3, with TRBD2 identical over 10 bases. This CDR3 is CSARLGTSVRDTQYF. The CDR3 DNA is TGCAGTGCTAGACTGGGGACTAGCGTAAGAGATACGCAGTATTTT.